The present TCR beta chain was sequenced within a study of graft-versus-host responses after intestinal transplantation. Assay: immunoSEQ multiplex PCR; the TCRdb copy retains only in-frame clones and omits some. The sample holds about 66,000 clones; roughly 87% are singletons and the top ten take approximately 1.2%. For this clone: Its specificity is unknown.

Specimen: unstimulated CD8+ T cells sorted from spleen or lymph node cells, collected before intestinal transplant. The receptor's source is a human donor who received an intestinal transplant.

The CDR3 nucleotides are TGTGCCAGCAGCGAGGACAGGGAGACTAGCGGTACTTACAATGAGCAGTTCTTC. Translated: CASSEDRETSGTYNEQFF. This rearrangement joins TRBV9 to TRBJ2-1, with D perhaps TRBD2 (9 bases). The germline V and J ends were trimmed by 3 bases and 4 bases, with 23 bases remaining between them. This CDR3 contains 18 residues. Germline CDR1 is SGDLS and CDR2 is YYNGEE. Full variable domain (missing parts from reference TRBV9 and TRBJ2-1): DSGVTQTPKHLITATGQRVTLRCSPRSGDLSVYWYQQSLDQGLQFLIQYYNGEERAKGNILERFSAQQFPDLHSELNLSSLELGDSALYFCASSEDRETSGTYNEQFFGPGTRLTVL.